Below are 18 T cell receptor beta chains sequenced from a single sample in a study of blood T cell repertoires in COVID-19. The protocol was immunoSEQ multiplex PCR, while the TCRdb copy is restricted to in-frame clones and leaves out a portion. This table has under 200,000 clones, more than 70% appearing once. Sequenced sample: peripheral blood. All receptors derive from a man aged 18 to 29 with active or convalescent COVID-19.

This sequence joins TRBV19 and TRBJ2-5; tentatively, D is TRBD2 (5 bases). CDR1 LNHDA and CDR2 SQIVND come from the germline V gene (reference sequence). The V and J ends lost 2 bases and 6 bases respectively, with 10 bases between them. The length of the CDR3 is 13 residues. The CDR3 reads CASSILGGQTQYF. The CDR3 bases are TGTGCCAGTAGTATATTAGGAGGCCAGACCCAGTACTTC.

The chain is built from TRBV4-1 and TRBJ1-5, with 8 bases fitting TRBD1. CDR3 length: 15 amino acids. J was trimmed by 10 bases and V by 2 bases; bases with no gene match: 10. In germline, CDR1 is MGHRA, CDR2 YSYEKL. CDR3 nucleotide sequence: TGCGCCAGCAGCCAAACAAGGGACAGGATGTACCCCCAGCATTTT. This codes for CASSQTRDRMYPQHF.

V usage is TRBV19 and J usage is TRBJ1-5, with a possible D match to TRBD1 (5 bases). Germline lookup yields CDR1 LNHDA and CDR2 SQIVND (reference sequence). V was shortened by 6 bases and J by 0 bases, with 15 bases between the two germline ends. The CDR3 is 16 residues long. CDR3 residues: CASSPPLGASNQPQHF. CDR3 sequence (DNA): TGTGCCAGTAGCCCCCCGTTAGGGGCTAGCAATCAGCCCCAGCATTTT.

The chain uses TRBV5-1 and TRBJ2-3, with D perhaps matching TRBD1 (7 bases). Germline V gene lookup returns CDR1 SGHRS and CDR2 YFSETQ. The CDR3 contains 15 residues. Trimming stripped 6 bases from V and 3 bases from J, with 17 bases between. The CDR3 DNA reads TGCGCCAGCACGATATCCCAGGGGGGTACAGATACGCAGTATTTT. It is translated as CASTISQGGTDTQYF.

The chain employs TRBV30 and TRBJ2-5; D is undetermined. CDR3 length: 11 residues. The V end lost 0 bases, the J end lost 5 bases, and 4 bases lay between the germline ends. Germline loops: CDR1 GTSNPN, CDR2 SVGIG (reference sequence). CDR3 nucleotides: TGTGCCTGGAGTGTACTGGAGACCCAGTACTTC. Residues: CAWSVLETQYF.

The chain is built from TRBV28 and TRBJ1-5; D not certain. CDR3 length equals 12 residues. The germline V and J ends were trimmed by 2 bases and 7 bases, with 6 bases remaining between them. The germline gives CDR1 MDHEN, CDR2 SYDVKM. CDR3: CASSLGGQPQHF. The CDR3, as DNA: TGTGCCAGCAGTTTAGGCGGGCAGCCCCAGCATTTT.

The chain uses TRBV5-1 and TRBJ2-2; a weak D match, TRBD2 (5 bases). This CDR3 has 13 residues. Germline V gene lookup returns CDR1 SGHRS and CDR2 YFSETQ. The V end was cut by 5 bases, the J end by 6 bases, with 11 bases between. CDR3 coding DNA: TGCGCCAGCAGTATCGACGGGGCCGGGGAGCTGTTTTTT. Protein product: CASSIDGAGELFF.

The chain joins TRBV5-5 to TRBJ1-2; D is possibly TRBD1 (5 bases). Germline V CDR1 and CDR2: SGHKS, YYEKEE (reference sequence). This CDR3 contains 16 residues. Trimming pared 3 bases from V and 7 bases from J, leaving 22 bases between. The DNA for the CDR3 is TGTGCCAGCAGCTCGGCCACCACCGATCAGGGCTCTGGCTACACCTTC. Translated: CASSSATTDQGSGYTF.

The chain has TRBV6-5 and TRBJ1-5; 7 positions match TRBD1. The germline CDR1 and CDR2 sequences are MNHEY and SVGAGI. Trimming removed 6 bases from V and 0 bases from J; junction bases left unmatched: 5. This CDR3 comprises 15 residues. CDR3 residues: CASSTGTVSNQPQHF. Written as DNA, the CDR3 is TGTGCCAGCAGCACAGGGACAGTTAGCAATCAGCCCCAGCATTTT.

The chain couples TRBV4-1 to TRBJ1-3, with TRBD1 as a possible D gene (5 bases). The CDR3 contains 16 residues. CDR1 and CDR2 (germline): MGHRA, YSYEKL. V was clipped by 3 bases and J by 4 bases, with 16 bases between them. The CDR3 nucleotides read TGCGCCAGCAGCCATCAATGGCAGGGAGGCGGAAACACCATATATTTT. Amino acid sequence: CASSHQWQGGGNTIYF.

The CDR3 DNA is TGCGCCAGCAGTGAGTCCACTAGCGGGAGGAGGACCTACGAGCAGTACTTC. Protein: CASSESTSGRRTYEQYF. This sequence joins TRBV10-1 and TRBJ2-7; 12 nucleotides agree with TRBD2. V lost 0 bases to trimming and J lost 2 bases; unmatched junction nucleotides: 5. This CDR3 region has 17 residues. The germline V gene encodes CDR1 WNHNN and CDR2 SYGVQD (reference sequence).

This clone was seen more than once but under ten times. The genes are TRBV27 and TRBJ2-7; 7 bases are shared with TRBD1. Trimming took 5 bases from V and 5 from J; bases not matched to a gene: 6. Germline V CDR1 and CDR2: MNHEY, SMNVEV (reference sequence). This CDR3 contains 13 residues. The CDR3 DNA is TGTGCCAGCAGTACCCGGACAGGTAACGAGCAGTACTTC. Its translation is CASSTRTGNEQYF.

The V and J genes are TRBV19 and TRBJ2-1, with D possibly being TRBD2 (6 bases). V lost 8 bases, J lost 5 bases, and 10 bases lay in between. CDR3 length: 12 amino acids. Germline CDR1 LNHDA, CDR2 SQIVND (reference sequence). The DNA of the CDR3 is TGTGCCAGTGGGGACTTCAACAATGAGCAGTTCTTC. Protein sequence: CASGDFNNEQFF.

This sequence joins TRBV15 and TRBJ1-1, with D tentatively TRBD1 (6 bases). Germline CDR1 reads LNHNV; CDR2 reads YYDKDF (reference sequence). The ends were cut back, 5 bases at V and 3 bases at J, with 13 bases in the middle. The CDR3 runs to 14 residues. The CDR3 spells CATSPYRVYTEAFF. The CDR3 DNA reads TGTGCCACCAGCCCTTACAGGGTCTACACTGAAGCTTTCTTT.

V gene TRBV29-1 combines with J gene TRBJ1-5, with a possible D match to TRBD1 (6 bases). The CDR3 runs to 15 residues. Between the trimmed V and J ends, which lost 4 bases and 4 bases, there was a span of 17 bases. Per the germline V gene, CDR1 is SQVTM and CDR2 is ANQGSEA. CDR3 in amino acids: CSVAGGAGGNQPQHF. CDR3 in DNA: TGCAGCGTTGCCGGGGGCGCGGGGGGGAATCAGCCCCAGCATTTT. Based on the CDR3 plus reference TRBV29-1 and TRBJ1-5, the full variable domain is SAVISQKPSRDICQRGTSLTIQCQVDSQVTMMFWYRQQPGQSLTLIATANQGSEATYESGFVIDKFPISRPNLTFSTLTVSNMSPEDSSIYLCSVAGGAGGNQPQHFGDGTRLSIL.

The V and J genes are TRBV2 and TRBJ1-2, with D maybe TRBD1 (6 bases). This CDR3 contains 12 residues. The V gene lost 4 bases and the J gene lost 8 bases, with 11 bases spanning the gap. Germline CDR1 is SNHLY and CDR2 is FYNNEI. This CDR3 reads CASSGTVSGYTF. The DNA for the CDR3 is TGTGCCAGCAGTGGGACAGTGAGCGGCTACACCTTC.

V and J are TRBV18 and TRBJ2-5; D is ambiguous. The CDR3 contains 14 residues. V lost 0 bases, J lost 3 bases, and 8 bases lay in between. Germline V gives CDR1 KGHSH, CDR2 LQKENI. CDR3 nucleotide sequence: TGTGCCAGCTCACCACCGTCGACAAAAGAGACCCAGTACTTC. Protein product: CASSPPSTKETQYF.

The gene calls are TRBV5-1 and TRBJ2-5, with TRBD2 identical over 16 bases. The germline gives CDR1 SGHRS, CDR2 YFSETQ. This CDR3 is built from 17 residues. Trimming cost V 5 bases and J 2 bases; bases outside gene matches: 6. CDR3 sequence: CASRYAGLAGGQETQYF. The CDR3 bases are TGCGCCAGCAGATATGCGGGACTAGCGGGGGGGCAAGAGACCCAGTACTTC.